These 21 T cell receptor beta chains were sequenced from one sample in a study of T-cell reconstitution after alpha-beta-depleted transplantation in children. For TCRbeta, the library was prepared with unique molecular identifiers. TCRdb independently ran MiXCR on the PCR reads; one entry per CDR3 protein. The table includes a few hundred thousand distinct CDR3 sequences, around two fifths detected once. The material was PBMCs, obtained before TCRalphabeta/CD19-depleted stem cell transplant. These receptors all stem from a girl aged 2 to 10 with aplastic anemia, due to receive a stem cell transplant.

The J gene is TRBJ2-1, the V gene TRBV27; D is ambiguous. The germline V gene has CDR1 MNHEY and CDR2 SMNVEV (reference sequence). Trimming stripped 2 bases from V and 2 bases from J, with 10 bases between. The CDR3 length is 15 residues. CDR3 DNA: TGTGCCAGCAGTTTAGCTTACAGCCCCTACAATGAGCAGTTCTTC. As protein: CASSLAYSPYNEQFF.

V usage is TRBV14 and J usage is TRBJ2-7; 8 bases agree with TRBD1. CDR3 size: 15 residues. V shed 3 bases and J 4 bases; nucleotides not matched to a gene: 8. Germline CDR1 reads SGHDN; CDR2 reads FVKESK. CDR3 bases: TGTGCCAGCAGCCAGACAGGGGCGACCCTTTACGAGCAGTACTTC. Its translation: CASSQTGATLYEQYF.

The chain has TRBV5-6 and TRBJ2-1; 7 nucleotides align to TRBD2. CDR1 and CDR2 from the germline V gene are SGHDT and YYEEEE. The CDR3 spans 20 residues. Trimming removed 2 bases from V and 1 base from J; junction bases left unmatched: 18. CDR3 coding DNA: TGTGCCAGCAGCTTTTTAGTTGCGGGAGCTATGGGTTCGTCCTACAATGAGCAGTTCTTC. It yields the protein CASSFLVAGAMGSSYNEQFF.

In its sample, this clonotype was seen a few times. V usage is TRBV5-4 and J usage is TRBJ2-6; D possibly corresponds to TRBD1 (5 bases). This CDR3 comprises 19 residues. Germline CDR1 is SGHNT and CDR2 is YYREEE (reference sequence). Deletions cut 3 bases from V and 0 bases from J, with 19 bases between. CDR3 residues: CASSSRWGTKSSGANVLTF. The CDR3 region has the DNA TGTGCCAGCAGCTCCCGATGGGGCACGAAAAGCTCTGGGGCCAACGTCCTGACTTTC.

This clonotype was observed at least ten times. The V and J genes are TRBV5-1 and TRBJ2-2; D might be TRBD1 (5 bases). The CDR3 is made up of 15 amino acids. With 1 base removed from V and 2 bases from J, the gap between germline ends came to 9 bases. CDR1 is SGHRS and CDR2 is YFSETQ in the germline V gene. CDR3 region: CASSLSQGNTGELFF. CDR3 bases: TGCGCCAGCAGCTTGTCTCAGGGCAACACCGGGGAGCTGTTTTTT.

This clonotype was observed many times. The chain is built from TRBV5-4 and TRBJ2-1, with TRBD2 identical over 8 bases. V shed 5 bases and J 6 bases; nucleotides not matched to a gene: 7. CDR1 and CDR2 (germline): SGHNT, YYREEE (reference sequence). The CDR3 has 14 residues. CDR3: CASRPGRGFNEQFF. CDR3 nucleotide sequence: TGTGCCAGCAGGCCCGGGAGGGGGTTCAATGAGCAGTTCTTC.

This clonotype occurred a few times. V and J are TRBV20-1 and TRBJ2-1, with 13 bases fitting TRBD2. The V segment lost 6 bases and the J segment 8 bases; nucleotides outside the gene matches: 4. The CDR3 consists of 13 residues. Per germline, CDR1 DFQATT and CDR2 SNEGSKA (reference sequence). The CDR3 sequence: CSATSGRVYEQFF. The DNA for the CDR3 is TGCAGTGCCACTAGCGGGAGGGTTTATGAGCAGTTCTTC.

This clonotype occurred many times. The chain is built from TRBV29-1 and TRBJ2-2; TRBD2 matches at 7 bases. Germline-derived CDR1 and CDR2 are SQVTM and ANQGSEA. J gave up 1 base and V 8 bases, and 7 bases lay outside the gene matches. This CDR3 is built from 14 residues. The CDR3 loop is CSTRAGVNTGELFF. DNA of the CDR3: TGCAGCACAAGGGCGGGAGTGAACACCGGGGAGCTGTTTTTT.

Details on this clonotype: One junction end does not reproduce the germline sequence, and a read error may be involved. The V and J genes are TRBV7-9 and TRBJ1-4; D not resolved. CDR1 is SEHNR and CDR2 is FQNEAQ in the germline V gene (reference sequence). The CDR3 spans 13 residues. For the CDR3, the DNA is TGTGCCAGCAGCCTAGCGGCGGGCGAAAAACTGTTTTTT. Its translation: CASSLAAGEKLFF. The full variable domain, in which reference TRBV7-9 and TRBJ1-4 provide the parts outside the CDR3, is DTGVSQNPRHKITKRGQNVTFRCDPISEHNRLYWYRQTLGQGPEFLTYFQNEAQLEKSRLLSDRFSAERPKGSFSTLEIQRTEQGDSAMYLCASSLAAGEKLFFGSGTQLSVL.

The V and J genes are TRBV28 and TRBJ2-7; maybe TRBD2 (6 bases). The CDR3 consists of 14 residues. V dropped 9 bases and J dropped 4 bases, with 19 bases sitting between them. Germline CDR1 and CDR2: MDHEN and SYDVKM. The CDR3 here is CASSTGVGLYEQYF. In nucleotides, the CDR3 is TGTGCCAGTTCGACGGGGGTTGGTTTATACGAGCAGTACTTC.

V usage is TRBV20-1 and J usage is TRBJ1-1, with 8 bases fitting TRBD1. This CDR3 contains 14 residues. Trimming cost V 6 bases and J 0 bases; bases outside gene matches: 6. In germline, CDR1 is DFQATT, CDR2 SNEGSKA (reference sequence). CDR3: CSADMTGVNTEAFF. For the CDR3, the DNA is TGCAGTGCCGATATGACAGGGGTGAACACTGAAGCTTTCTTT.

The chain is built from TRBV5-1 and TRBJ2-1; 8 nucleotides match TRBD2. CDR3 length: 14 residues. Germline CDR1 reads SGHRS; CDR2 reads YFSETQ. The trim removed 5 bases at V and 8 bases at J, leaving 9 bases unmatched. The chain's CDR3 is CASSSRGAEDEQFF. The CDR3 DNA reads TGCGCCAGCAGTTCGCGGGGGGCGGAGGATGAGCAGTTCTTC.

This clonotype was seen at least ten times. The genes are TRBV12-3 or TRBV12-4 and TRBJ2-7; D may be TRBD1 (6 bases). This CDR3 has 13 amino acids. V lost 5 bases, J lost 6 bases, and 14 bases lay in between. DNA of the CDR3: TGTGCCAGCAGTCTACAGGGTCTCAGCGAGCAGTACTTC. This translates into CASSLQGLSEQYF.

The chain employs TRBV24-1 and TRBJ2-1, with D possibly TRBD1 on 5 matching bases. Germline V gene sequence: CDR1 KGHDR, CDR2 SFDVKD. The CDR3 runs 15 residues. The ends were cut back, 9 bases at V and 4 bases at J, with 18 bases in the middle. The CDR3 region has the DNA TGTGCCACCCCTGGCACTCGACAGAGTTACAATGAGCAGTTCTTC. Translating gives CATPGTRQSYNEQFF.

The CDR3, as DNA: TGTGCCAGCAGTGACCCAGCGGGGGCGGCACAGGACACGCAGTATTTT. This gives the protein CASSDPAGAAQDTQYF. The chain uses TRBV2 and TRBJ2-3; 8 bases fit TRBD2. In germline, CDR1 is SNHLY, CDR2 FYNNEI. Germline trimming cut 3 bases from V and 9 bases from J; bases unmatched to any gene: 14. The CDR3 length is 16 residues.

J is TRBJ2-4 and V is TRBV10-3; D tentatively reads TRBD1 or TRBD2 (5 bases each). The CDR3 length is 14 residues. Trimming removed 0 bases at V and 5 bases at J, with 8 bases between. The germline CDR1 and CDR2 sequences are ENHRY and SYGVKD. CDR3 DNA: TGTGCCATCAGTGAGTCGGGGACCGAAAACATTCAGTACTTC. It translates to CAISESGTENIQYF.

This sequence joins TRBV5-6 and TRBJ1-2; possible D gene TRBD1, 5 bases. The CDR3 covers 15 residues. V lost 0 bases and J lost 2, with 11 bases in between. CDR1 is SGHDT and CDR2 is YYEEEE in the germline V gene. DNA for the CDR3: TGTGCCAGCAGCTTGGGAGCCGGGGGGAACTATGGCTACACCTTC. Amino acid sequence: CASSLGAGGNYGYTF.

This clonotype was counted at least ten times. The V and J genes are TRBV3-1 and TRBJ2-4; D unresolved. Germline V lookup: CDR1 LGHDT, CDR2 YNNKEL (reference sequence). CDR3 length: 12 residues. V lost 3 bases, J lost 4 bases, and 4 bases lay in between. The CDR3, as DNA: TGTGCCAGCAGCCACAGAAAAAACATTCAGTACTTC. It encodes CASSHRKNIQYF.

The V call is TRBV3-1, the J call TRBJ2-3; D perhaps matches TRBD2 (5 bases). V was trimmed by 0 bases and J by 13 bases, leaving 14 bases between them. Germline lookup yields CDR1 LGHDT and CDR2 YNNKEL (reference sequence). The CDR3 has 13 residues. CDR3 loop: CASSQDKQPGEYF. The CDR3 nucleotides are TGTGCCAGCAGCCAAGATAAACAACCCGGGGAGTATTTT.

This clonotype was found once. V is TRBV28 and J is TRBJ2-1; the match to TRBD2 covers 7 bases. The junction had 4 bases not matched to a gene; V was cut back by 2 bases and J by 3 bases. CDR3 length: 15 residues. Germline CDR1 reads MDHEN; CDR2 reads SYDVKM. CDR3: CASSLGGVVYNEQFF. CDR3 coding DNA: TGTGCCAGCAGTTTAGGGGGGGTAGTCTACAATGAGCAGTTCTTC.

This clonotype was recorded at least ten times. The rearrangement links TRBV20-1 to TRBJ2-5, with a weak D call TRBD2 (7 bases). Germline values: CDR1 DFQATT, CDR2 SNEGSKA (reference sequence). V lost 5 bases, J lost 6 bases, and 13 bases lay in between. The CDR3 loop spans 12 amino acids. The chain's CDR3 is CSAGGGRKTQYF. DNA of the CDR3: TGCAGTGCTGGGGGGGGGCGAAAGACCCAGTACTTC.